This T cell receptor beta chain was sequenced for a study of blood T cell repertoires in COVID-19. Study-level background: Sites across the United States, Italy and Spain contributed samples from acute and convalescent COVID-19. PBMCs, B-cell-depleted T cells, or T cells provided the cDNA or gDNA that made up the material.

CDR1 is LGHDT, CDR2 YNNKEL, per germline (reference sequence). CDR3 length equals 15 residues. The trim removed 1 base at V and 2 bases at J, leaving 4 bases unmatched. Some clones are missing from TCRdb's copy, which holds only in-frame ones; the method was immunoSEQ multiplex PCR. The table records roughly 190,000 clones, roughly 90% of them present only once. Those enrolled in Seattle joined during active infection and were followed longitudinally afterward. The receptor comes from a woman aged 55-70 years with COVID-19, enrolled during active disease. Sequencing input: peripheral blood. The genes are TRBV3-1 (or the pseudogene TRBV3-2) and TRBJ2-7; TRBD1 aligns across 8 bases. The CDR3 sequence is CASSQGTGQTYEQYF. The CDR3 bases are TGTGCCAGCAGCCAAGGGACAGGGCAGACCTACGAGCAGTACTTC.